Listed below are T cell receptor beta chains from one sample, sequenced in a study of cytomegalovirus exposure and HLA in healthy donors. Profiled with immunoSEQ multiplex PCR; TCRdb holds only in-frame clones, not every one. In the table there are some 150,000 clones, 75% of which are singletons. The source material was PBMCs. The source of these receptors is a man aged 30 to 39 in good health and CMV-seronegative. The CDR3 runs from the conserved cysteine through the conserved F or W. D genes are given only for firm matches. Only some rows state a clone size, as once, few, many or a class for expanded clones.

CASSPGQGLIDTEAFF | TGTGCCAGCAGCCCCGGGCAGGGACTGATCGACACTGAAGCTTTCTTT | TRBV28 | . | . | TRBJ1-1
CASSDRLADNNEQFF | TGTGCCAGCAGTGATAGACTAGCGGATAACAATGAGCAGTTCTTC | TRBV2 | TRBD2 | . | TRBJ2-1
CASSPGIWTEAFF | TGTGCCAGCAGCCCAGGGATTTGGACTGAAGCTTTCTTT | TRBV6-5 | . | . | TRBJ1-1
CASTRGGGTDTQYF | TGCGCCAGCACACGGGGGGGCGGGACAGATACGCAGTATTTT | TRBV5-1 | TRBD2 | . | TRBJ2-3
CASSPVGGGPYEQYF | TGTGCCAGCAGCCCCGTGGGGGGAGGTCCCTACGAGCAGTACTTC | TRBV9 | . | . | TRBJ2-7
CASSYAGLYGYTF | TGTGCCAGCAGTTACGCGGGACTTTATGGCTACACCTTC | TRBV6-5 | . | few | TRBJ1-2
CASSPPGLDPLDSSYEQYF | TGTGCCAGCAGTCCCCCGGGACTAGACCCCTTGGATAGCTCCTACGAGCAGTACTTC | TRBV27 | TRBD2 | . | TRBJ2-7
CASSPWVAEETQYF | TGTGCCAGCAGCCCTTGGGTAGCCGAGGAGACCCAGTACTTC | TRBV6-1 | . | . | TRBJ2-5
CASTQPEWVELFF | TGTGCCAGCACCCAGCCGGAGTGGGTGGAGCTGTTTTTT | TRBV28 | . | once | TRBJ2-2
CASSVAGGLNTEAFF | TGTGCCAGCAGTGTGGCAGGGGGCCTGAACACTGAAGCTTTCTTT | TRBV25-1 | TRBD1 | few | TRBJ1-1
CASSLRQGVYGYTF | TGTGCCAGCAGCTTGCGACAGGGTGTCTATGGCTACACCTTC | TRBV5-5 | TRBD1 | . | TRBJ1-2
CASSSLGLAGVWSDTQYF | TGTGCCAGCAGTTCCCTAGGACTAGCGGGGGTTTGGTCAGATACGCAGTATTTT | TRBV27 | TRBD2 | . | TRBJ2-3
CARSLVQGTSPLVYEQFF | TGTGCCAGAAGCTTAGTACAGGGGACTAGCCCGTTGGTTTATGAGCAGTTCTTC | TRBV7-5 | . | . | TRBJ2-1
CASREEVGTEAFF | TGTGCCAGCAGGGAGGAAGTGGGCACTGAAGCTTTCTTT | TRBV2 | . | few | TRBJ1-1
CASSQDRVAGSSGEQYF | TGCGCCAGCAGCCAAGATAGAGTAGCGGGAAGTTCGGGTGAGCAGTACTTC | TRBV4-1 | TRBD2 | . | TRBJ2-7
CGQLTQGPNTIYF | TGTGGCCAACTCACACAGGGACCAAACACCATATATTTT | TRBV30 | . | . | TRBJ1-3
CASIPGFSNYGYTF | TGTGCCAGCATCCCAGGGTTCTCTAACTATGGCTACACCTTC | TRBV5-5 | . | . | TRBJ1-2
CASKISGTGPSNQPQHF | TGTGCCAGCAAAATATCTGGGACAGGGCCGAGCAATCAGCCCCAGCATTTT | TRBV6-4 | TRBD1 | . | TRBJ1-5
CASSFKTGEHNEQFF | TGTGCCAGCAGCTTCAAGACAGGGGAACACAATGAGCAGTTCTTC | TRBV7-9 | TRBD1 | . | TRBJ2-1
CASNRSGTSRQYF | TGTGCCAGCAACCGTTCCGGGACTAGCAGGCAGTACTTC | TRBV27 | TRBD2 | . | TRBJ2-7
CASSATANQPQHF | TGTGCCAGCAGCGCGACAGCTAATCAGCCCCAGCATTTT | TRBV6-5 | . | . | TRBJ1-5
CASQGDRAYEQYF | TGTGCCTCACAGGGGGACAGGGCCTACGAGCAGTACTTC | TRBV2 | TRBD1 | once | TRBJ2-7
CASSALGEKLFF | TGTGCCAGCTCCGCCCTAGGTGAAAAACTGTTTTTT | TRBV6-5 | . | . | TRBJ1-4
CASSSPRENTEAFF | TGTGCCAGCAGTTCCCCCCGAGAAAACACTGAAGCTTTCTTT | TRBV6-5 | . | . | TRBJ1-1
CASSPRTGRNSPLHF | TGTGCCAGCAGCCCCCGGACAGGGCGTAATTCACCCCTCCACTTT | TRBV7-2 | TRBD1 | . | TRBJ1-6
CASSKTGVGDTQYF | TGTGCCAGCAGCAAAACAGGGGTAGGAGATACGCAGTATTTT | TRBV7-9 | TRBD1 | few | TRBJ2-3
CASSQDKLQGEKLFF | TGCGCCAGCAGCCAAGATAAATTGCAGGGTGAAAAACTGTTTTTT | TRBV4-1 | . | . | TRBJ1-4
CASSFELAGTGETQYF | TGCGCCAGCAGCTTTGAACTAGCGGGGACAGGGGAGACCCAGTACTTC | TRBV5-1 | . | . | TRBJ2-5